The 9 T cell receptor beta chains below come from one sample, sequenced in a study of T-cell reconstitution after alpha-beta-depleted transplantation in children. Preparation of the TCRbeta library was carried out with unique molecular identifiers. TCRdb passed the PCR reads through MiXCR, listing each CDR3 protein once. The sample lists about 640,000 distinct CDR3 sequences, 15% to 20% seen once, with about 1.1% in the top ten. Sample: PBMCs from the stem cell graft donor, taken from the stem cell graft. The receptors here all came from a human donor who donated a stem cell graft to a child with acute myeloid leukemia.

The table lists this clonotype with many counts. The chain employs TRBV12-3 or TRBV12-4 and TRBJ2-7, with TRBD1 identical over 9 bases. The V and J ends lost 5 bases and 1 base, in that order; junction bases with no gene match: 3. The CDR3 totals 14 residues. CDR3 coding DNA: TGTGCCAGCAGTGCAGGGACAGGGTCCTACGAGCAGTACTTC. Translating it yields CASSAGTGSYEQYF.

This clonotype was observed many times. The J gene is TRBJ2-1, the V gene TRBV20-1; 8 bases are a match to TRBD1. CDR1 and CDR2 (germline): DFQATT, SNEGSKA (reference sequence). V shed 1 base and J 5 bases; nucleotides not matched to a gene: 1. The CDR3 is made up of 13 amino acids. The CDR3 protein is CSARADRDNEQFF. The CDR3 DNA follows: TGCAGTGCTAGAGCGGACAGGGACAATGAGCAGTTCTTC.

In its sample, this clonotype was seen many times. J is TRBJ2-3 and V is TRBV20-1; 11 bases match TRBD2. The CDR3 extends over 15 amino acids. J was trimmed by 4 bases and V by 1 base; bases with no gene match: 4. CDR1 and CDR2 (germline): DFQATT, SNEGSKA (reference sequence). For the CDR3, the DNA is TGCAGTGCTAGAGTTAGCGGGAGGGTGGCAGATACGCAGTATTTT. Protein: CSARVSGRVADTQYF.

This clonotype was recorded many times. This chain joins TRBV7-2 and TRBJ2-7, with 9 nucleotides matching TRBD2. V trimming: 5 bases; J trimming: 4 bases; junction bases outside the gene matches: 15. Germline V gene lookup returns CDR1 SGHTA and CDR2 FQGNSA. The CDR3 loop spans 17 amino acids. The CDR3 loop reads CASSPRGRAGGLYEQYF. DNA for the CDR3: TGTGCCAGCAGCCCCCGGGGAAGAGCGGGGGGACTTTACGAGCAGTACTTC.

This clonotype was recorded many times. The chain combines TRBV6-5 with TRBJ2-1, with D possibly TRBD2 on 6 matching bases. V was pared by 2 bases and J by 2 bases, with 7 bases between. Germline assignment: CDR1 MNHEY and CDR2 SVGAGI. CDR3 length equals 14 residues. CDR3 sequence (DNA): TGTGCCAGCAGTTACGGGGAGGCCTACAATGAGCAGTTCTTC. Encoded protein: CASSYGEAYNEQFF.

This chain links TRBV5-6 with TRBJ2-7; D remains unclear. Between the trimmed V and J ends, which lost 2 bases and 0 bases, there was a span of 6 bases. The germline V gene encodes CDR1 SGHDT and CDR2 YYEEEE. The CDR3 spans 13 residues. The chain's CDR3 is CASSFEISYEQYF. The CDR3 region has the DNA TGTGCCAGCAGCTTCGAGATCTCCTACGAGCAGTACTTC.

The rearrangement links TRBV7-9 to TRBJ2-7, with D possibly matching TRBD2 (6 bases). Trimming pared 10 bases from V and 6 bases from J, leaving 13 bases between. In germline, CDR1 is SEHNR, CDR2 FQNEAQ (reference sequence). CDR3 size: 11 residues. The CDR3 DNA is TGTGCCACACAGTCCGGGGGCGAGCAGTACTTC. This encodes CATQSGGEQYF.

The CDR3 nucleotides are TGCAGCGTTGAAGACGACAGGGCCTATGGCTACACCTTC. It yields the protein CSVEDDRAYGYTF. The rearrangement joins TRBV29-1 to TRBJ1-2; 7 nucleotides align to TRBD1. Trimming cost V 0 bases and J 4 bases; bases outside gene matches: 2. Germline CDR1 SQVTM, CDR2 ANQGSEA. The CDR3 contains 13 residues.

The chain employs TRBV7-2 and TRBJ1-3; no clear D gene. Germline V gene lookup returns CDR1 SGHTA and CDR2 FQGNSA. Trimming took off 5 bases at V and 0 bases at J, with 11 bases between the two ends. CDR3 length equals 15 residues. CDR3 DNA: TGTGCCAGCAGCGAAGACTCTCACTCTGGAAACACCATATATTTT. This gives the protein CASSEDSHSGNTIYF.